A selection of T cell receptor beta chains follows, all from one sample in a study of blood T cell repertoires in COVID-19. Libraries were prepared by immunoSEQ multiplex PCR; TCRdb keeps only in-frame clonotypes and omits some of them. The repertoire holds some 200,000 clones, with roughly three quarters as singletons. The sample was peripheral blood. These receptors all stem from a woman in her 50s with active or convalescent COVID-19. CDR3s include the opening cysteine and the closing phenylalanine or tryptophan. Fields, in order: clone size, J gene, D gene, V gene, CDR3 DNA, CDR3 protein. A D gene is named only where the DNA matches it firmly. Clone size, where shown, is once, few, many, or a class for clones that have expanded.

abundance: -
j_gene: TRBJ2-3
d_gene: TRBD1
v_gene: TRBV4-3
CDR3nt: TGCGCCAGCAGCCAAGCTTCCAGCGCCGGGACAGGGGGCTCGGATACGCAGTATTTT
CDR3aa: CASSQASSAGTGGSDTQYF

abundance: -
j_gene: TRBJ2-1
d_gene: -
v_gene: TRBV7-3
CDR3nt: TGTGCCAGCAGCTTATCTAGGGGCAATGAGCAGTTCTTC
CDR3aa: CASSLSRGNEQFF

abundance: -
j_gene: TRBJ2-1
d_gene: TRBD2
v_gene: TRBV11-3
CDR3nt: TGTGCCAGCAGCTCGGGGGGAGAGGGGAGTGAGCAGTTCTTC
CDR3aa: CASSSGGEGSEQFF

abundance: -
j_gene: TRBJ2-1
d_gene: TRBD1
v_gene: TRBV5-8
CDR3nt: TGTGCCAGCAGTCGACAGGGGGGGGGCAATGAGCAGTTCTTC
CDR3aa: CASSRQGGGNEQFF

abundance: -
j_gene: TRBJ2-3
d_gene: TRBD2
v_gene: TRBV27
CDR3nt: TGTGCCAGCAGTTTAGCGACTAGCGTCACAGATACGCAGTATTTT
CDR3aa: CASSLATSVTDTQYF

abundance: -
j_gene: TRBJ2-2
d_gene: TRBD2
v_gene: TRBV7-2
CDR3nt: TGTGCCAGCAGCTTAGATACTAGCGGGATTGCCGGGGAGCTGTTTTTT
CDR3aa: CASSLDTSGIAGELFF

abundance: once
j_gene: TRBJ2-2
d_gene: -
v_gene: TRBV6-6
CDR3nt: TGTGCCAGCTGGAAGGGGACCGGGGAGCTGTTTTTT
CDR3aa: CASWKGTGELFF

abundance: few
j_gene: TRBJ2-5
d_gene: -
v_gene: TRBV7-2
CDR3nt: TGTGCCAGCAGAAGGGGATCCCTTCAAGAGACCCAGTACTTC
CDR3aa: CASRRGSLQETQYF

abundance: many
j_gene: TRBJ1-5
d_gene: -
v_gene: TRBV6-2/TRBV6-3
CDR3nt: TGTGCCAGCAGTTACCTCCTATATCAGCCCCAGCATTTT
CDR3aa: CASSYLLYQPQHF

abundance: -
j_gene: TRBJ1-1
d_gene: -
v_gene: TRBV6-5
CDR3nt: TGTGCCAGCAGCTCCGGGTTCGAGAACACTGAAGCTTTCTTT
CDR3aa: CASSSGFENTEAFF

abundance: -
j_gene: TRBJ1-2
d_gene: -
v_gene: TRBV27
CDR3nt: TGTGCCAGCAGTCCTCGGTGGAGCACTAACTATGGCTACACCTTC
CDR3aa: CASSPRWSTNYGYTF

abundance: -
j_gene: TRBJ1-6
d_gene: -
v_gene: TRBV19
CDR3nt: TGTGCCAGTAGTATGGGGGGGAATTCACCCCTCCACTTT
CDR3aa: CASSMGGNSPLHF

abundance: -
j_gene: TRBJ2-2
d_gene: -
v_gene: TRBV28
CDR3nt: TGTGCCAGCAGTTTGGGGGAGGTCACCGGGGAGCTGTTTTTT
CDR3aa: CASSLGEVTGELFF

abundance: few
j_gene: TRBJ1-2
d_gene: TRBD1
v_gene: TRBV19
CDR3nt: TGTGCCAGTAGTCTCCGGACAGGGAGGAGCTATGGCTACACCTTC
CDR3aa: CASSLRTGRSYGYTF

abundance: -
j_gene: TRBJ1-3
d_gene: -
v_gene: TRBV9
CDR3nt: TGTGCCAGCAGTTTCGACACCGACTCTGGAAACACCATATATTTT
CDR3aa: CASSFDTDSGNTIYF

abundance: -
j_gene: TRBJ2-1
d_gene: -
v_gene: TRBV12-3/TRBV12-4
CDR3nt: TGTGCCAGCAGGCCCGCCCGGGGCGGGGAAGAGTTCTTC
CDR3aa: CASRPARGGEEFF

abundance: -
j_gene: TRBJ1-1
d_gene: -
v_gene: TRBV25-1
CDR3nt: TGTGCCAGCACCCCTGGGGCCCTGAACACTGAAGCTTTCTTT
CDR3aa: CASTPGALNTEAFF

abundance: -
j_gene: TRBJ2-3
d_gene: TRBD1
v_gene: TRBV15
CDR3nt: TGTGCCACCAGCAGAGATGGGACAGGGGGCGCAGATACGCAGTATTTT
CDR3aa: CATSRDGTGGADTQYF

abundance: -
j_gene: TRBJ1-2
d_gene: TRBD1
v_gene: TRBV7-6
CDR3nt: TGTGCCAGCAGCCCGGGACAGGAGCGTGGCTACACCTTC
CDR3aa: CASSPGQERGYTF

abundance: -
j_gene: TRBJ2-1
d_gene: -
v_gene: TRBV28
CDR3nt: TGTGCCAGCAGTTCCGTTAGCTCCTACAATGAGCAGTTCTTC
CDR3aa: CASSSVSSYNEQFF

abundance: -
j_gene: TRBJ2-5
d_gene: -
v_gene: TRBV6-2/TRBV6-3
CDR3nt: TGTGCCAGCAGTTACAGCGCCCTCCAAGAGACCCAGTACTTC
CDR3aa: CASSYSALQETQYF

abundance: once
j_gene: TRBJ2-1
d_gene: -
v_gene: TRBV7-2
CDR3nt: TGTGCCAGCAGCTTGGGGGCCCTAAGTGATCGGCAGTTCTTC
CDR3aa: CASSLGALSDRQFF

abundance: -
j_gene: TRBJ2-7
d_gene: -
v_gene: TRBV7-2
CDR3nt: TGTGCCAGCAGCCACGGGTCCTCCTACGAGCAGTACTTC
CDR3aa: CASSHGSSYEQYF

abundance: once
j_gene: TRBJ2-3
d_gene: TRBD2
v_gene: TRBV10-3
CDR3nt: TGTGCCATCGGGGGACTAGCGGCGAACACAGATACGCAGTATTTT
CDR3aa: CAIGGLAANTDTQYF

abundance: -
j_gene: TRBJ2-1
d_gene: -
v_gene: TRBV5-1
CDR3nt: TGCGCCAGCAGCGCCCTAGCGAGCTCCTACAATGAGCAGTTCTTC
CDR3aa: CASSALASSYNEQFF